The rows below give T cell receptor beta chains drawn from one sample of a study of T-cell reconstitution after alpha-beta-depleted transplantation in children. Via MiXCR, TCRdb re-called the PCR reads, giving one row per CDR3 protein. Here the sample spans hundreds of thousands of distinct CDR3 sequences, 20% to 30% being singletons. Sequencing used PBMCs, mostly from graft donor cells, obtained 360 days after TCRalphabeta/CD19-depleted stem cell transplant. The receptors derive from a female patient between 2 and 15 years old who had a stem cell transplant for congenital amegakaryocytic thrombocytopenia, so the T cells may come from the graft donor. The CDR3 runs from the conserved cysteine through the conserved F or W. The order of the fields is clone size, V gene, D gene, J gene, CDR3 protein, CDR3 DNA. A D gene is named only where the DNA matches it firmly. A clone size is listed for some rows: how often the clone was seen (once, few, many), or a class if it is expanded.

clone_size: -; v_call: TRBV7-9; d_call: -; j_call: TRBJ2-3; cdr3_aa: CASSVRRCTDTQYF; cdr3_nt: TGTGCCAGCAGCGTCAGGAGATGCACAGATACGCAGTATTTT
clone_size: -; v_call: TRBV12-3/TRBV12-4; d_call: TRBD1; j_call: TRBJ2-7; cdr3_aa: CASSPGQLYEQYF; cdr3_nt: TGTGCCAGCAGCCCGGGACAGCTCTACGAGCAGTACTTC
clone_size: few; v_call: TRBV18; d_call: -; j_call: TRBJ1-1; cdr3_aa: CASSRNSDTEAFF; cdr3_nt: TGTGCCAGCTCACGAAATTCGGACACTGAAGCTTTCTTT
clone_size: -; v_call: TRBV6-1; d_call: TRBD1; j_call: TRBJ2-3; cdr3_aa: CSSSPTWDRGTDTQYF; cdr3_nt: TGTTCCAGCAGTCCTACCTGGGACAGGGGGACAGATACGCAGTATTTT
clone_size: -; v_call: TRBV6-5; d_call: -; j_call: TRBJ1-5; cdr3_aa: CASSYSRQGQPQHF; cdr3_nt: TGTGCCAGCAGTTACTCCCGGCAGGGTCAGCCCCAGCATTTT
clone_size: few; v_call: TRBV28; d_call: -; j_call: TRBJ1-1; cdr3_aa: CASSLWRGRNTEAFF; cdr3_nt: TGTGCCAGCAGTTTATGGCGGGGCCGGAACACTGAAGCTTTCTTT
clone_size: -; v_call: TRBV30; d_call: -; j_call: TRBJ2-2; cdr3_aa: CAWTLLGKNTGELFF; cdr3_nt: TGTGCCTGGACCCTCCTAGGAAAGAACACCGGGGAGCTGTTTTTT
clone_size: -; v_call: TRBV27; d_call: -; j_call: TRBJ2-4; cdr3_aa: CASSLGPGRYIQYF; cdr3_nt: TGTGCCAGCAGTTTAGGGCCAGGGCGGTACATTCAGTACTTC
clone_size: -; v_call: TRBV4-1; d_call: -; j_call: TRBJ2-6; cdr3_aa: CASSQGIAGLTGANVLTF; cdr3_nt: TGCGCCAGCAGCCAAGGTATCGCGGGGTTGACTGGGGCCAACGTCCTGACTTTC
clone_size: many; v_call: TRBV5-1; d_call: -; j_call: TRBJ1-1; cdr3_aa: CASSLALQGTEAFF; cdr3_nt: TGCGCCAGCAGCTTGGCCCTTCAGGGCACTGAAGCTTTCTTT
clone_size: many; v_call: TRBV6-5; d_call: -; j_call: TRBJ1-6; cdr3_aa: CASSYGESPYNSPLHF; cdr3_nt: TGTGCCAGCAGTTACGGGGAAAGTCCCTATAATTCACCCCTCCACTTT
clone_size: -; v_call: TRBV5-1; d_call: -; j_call: TRBJ1-6; cdr3_aa: CASSLYGSYNSPLHF; cdr3_nt: TGCGCCAGCAGCTTGTACGGTTCTTATAATTCACCCCTCCACTTT
clone_size: few; v_call: TRBV20-1; d_call: TRBD1; j_call: TRBJ1-2; cdr3_aa: CSARDRNGGYTF; cdr3_nt: TGCAGTGCGCGGGACAGGAATGGTGGCTACACCTTC
clone_size: -; v_call: TRBV7-1; d_call: TRBD2; j_call: TRBJ2-2; cdr3_aa: CASSSQAGWNTGELFF; cdr3_nt: TGTGCCAGCAGCTCCCAAGCGGGGTGGAACACCGGGGAGCTGTTTTTT
clone_size: -; v_call: TRBV5-1; d_call: -; j_call: TRBJ2-1; cdr3_aa: CASKDAPSTYNEQFF; cdr3_nt: TGCGCCAGCAAGGACGCCCCTAGTACATACAATGAGCAGTTCTTC
clone_size: -; v_call: TRBV7-7; d_call: -; j_call: TRBJ2-5; cdr3_aa: CASSLGTRGLGTQYF; cdr3_nt: TGTGCCAGCAGCTTAGGCACCCGGGGGCTAGGGACCCAGTACTTC
clone_size: -; v_call: TRBV24-1; d_call: -; j_call: TRBJ2-3; cdr3_aa: CATSPPGPLTDTQYF; cdr3_nt: TGTGCCACCAGTCCCCCGGGACCCCTCACAGATACGCAGTATTTT
clone_size: -; v_call: TRBV24-1; d_call: TRBD1; j_call: TRBJ2-5; cdr3_aa: CATSDPLGQGPETQYF; cdr3_nt: TGTGCCACCAGTGACCCTCTCGGACAGGGCCCAGAGACCCAGTACTTC
clone_size: -; v_call: TRBV12-3/TRBV12-4; d_call: TRBD2; j_call: TRBJ2-3; cdr3_aa: CASSPRLAETDTQYF; cdr3_nt: TGTGCCAGCAGTCCCCGACTAGCGGAAACAGATACGCAGTATTTT
clone_size: -; v_call: TRBV6-1; d_call: TRBD2; j_call: TRBJ2-7; cdr3_aa: CASSDLREGYEQYF; cdr3_nt: TGTGCCAGCAGTGACTTGCGGGAGGGCTACGAGCAGTACTTC
clone_size: few; v_call: TRBV5-1; d_call: -; j_call: TRBJ1-4; cdr3_aa: CASRRGTSTVGEKLFF; cdr3_nt: TGCGCCAGCAGGCGAGGGACATCAACGGTTGGTGAAAAACTGTTTTTT
clone_size: -; v_call: TRBV18; d_call: -; j_call: TRBJ2-1; cdr3_aa: CASYWRGGTYNEQFF; cdr3_nt: TGTGCCAGCTACTGGAGGGGAGGTACCTACAATGAGCAGTTCTTC
clone_size: -; v_call: TRBV20-1; d_call: -; j_call: TRBJ2-3; cdr3_aa: CSASPMGGRNGDTQYF; cdr3_nt: TGCAGTGCTAGCCCCATGGGGGGCCGTAATGGAGATACGCAGTATTTT
clone_size: -; v_call: TRBV29-1; d_call: -; j_call: TRBJ2-3; cdr3_aa: CSVKGRGTDTQYF; cdr3_nt: TGCAGCGTAAAGGGGCGCGGCACAGATACGCAGTATTTT
clone_size: few; v_call: TRBV28; d_call: -; j_call: TRBJ1-1; cdr3_aa: CASSLYWGGVHTEAFF; cdr3_nt: TGTGCCAGCAGTTTATACTGGGGCGGGGTGCACACTGAAGCTTTCTTT